One and the same sample provided the 5 T cell receptor beta chains below, sequenced in a study of naive and memory T cell subsets. General study findings and limits: Possibly reflecting memory cells re-expressing CD45RA, a few larger clonotypes occurred in naive repertoires, especially CD8.

Both TRBC1 and TRBC2 were covered by a beta constant-region primer of two equimolar oligonucleotides. Nested alpha and beta constant-region primers with the SP2 primer drove four PCR rounds on ligated cDNA. TCRdb used MiXCR to reprocess the UMI-ligation and nested PCR reads, holding one entry per CDR3 protein. The sample has 130,000 to 150,000 distinct CDR3 sequences; 20% to 25% are singletons. Their recognized antigens are unknown. The sample comprised naive CD4+ T cells from blood. The source is a human donor in good health.

The sample holds a few counts of this clonotype. This chain connects TRBV6-5 to TRBJ2-7, with a weak D call TRBD2 (6 bases). CDR1 is MNHEY and CDR2 is SVGAGI in the germline V gene. The CDR3 consists of 15 residues. V gave up 0 bases and J gave up 3 bases, with 12 bases separating them. The CDR3 is CASSYSGFGSYEQYF. Here the CDR3 DNA reads TGTGCCAGCAGTTACTCCGGATTCGGGAGCTACGAGCAGTACTTC.

The rearrangement links TRBV20-1 to TRBJ2-5; 8 bases align to TRBD1. From germline, CDR1 is DFQATT and CDR2 SNEGSKA (reference sequence). The CDR3 covers 16 residues. V lost 6 bases, J lost 4 bases, and 16 bases stayed unmatched. The CDR3: CSAPRLPGQGRETQYF. The CDR3 DNA reads TGCAGTGCCCCACGCCTCCCCGGACAGGGAAGAGAGACCCAGTACTTC.

The rearrangement links TRBV14 to TRBJ2-6; D not certain. Germline CDR1 reads SGHDN; CDR2 reads FVKESK. This CDR3 is built from 17 residues. V was pared by 4 bases and J by 3 bases, with 16 bases between. CDR3: CASSRKLEAIGANVLTF. CDR3 bases: TGTGCCAGCAGCCGGAAACTCGAAGCCATTGGGGCCAACGTCCTGACTTTC.

The V call is TRBV12-3 or TRBV12-4, the J call TRBJ1-1; D is undetermined. The CDR3 is made up of 16 amino acids. V gave up 6 bases and J gave up 5 bases, with 22 bases separating them. DNA of the CDR3: TGTGCCAGCAGCCCGAGGGTTGAAGGTTTATATACTGAAGCTTTCTTT. The encoded protein is CASSPRVEGLYTEAFF.

This clonotype was recorded a few times. J is TRBJ2-6 and V is TRBV7-8; 7 bases fit TRBD1. Germline CDR1 reads SGHVS; CDR2 reads FQNEAQ. The V segment lost 5 bases and the J segment 4 bases; nucleotides outside the gene matches: 8. This CDR3 has 16 residues. The CDR3, as DNA: TGTGCCAGCAGCACCGGACAGGTAGTGGGGGCCAACGTCCTGACTTTC. It specifies CASSTGQVVGANVLTF.